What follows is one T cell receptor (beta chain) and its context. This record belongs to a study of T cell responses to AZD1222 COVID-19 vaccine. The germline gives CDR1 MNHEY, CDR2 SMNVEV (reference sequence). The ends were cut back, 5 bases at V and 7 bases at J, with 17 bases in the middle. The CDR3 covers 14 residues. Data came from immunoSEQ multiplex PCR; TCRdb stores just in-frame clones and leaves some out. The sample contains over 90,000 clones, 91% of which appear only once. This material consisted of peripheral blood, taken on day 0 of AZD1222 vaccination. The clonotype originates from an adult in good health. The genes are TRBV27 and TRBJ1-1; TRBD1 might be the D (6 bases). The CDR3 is CASSGDRGRGEAFF. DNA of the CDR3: TGTGCCAGCAGTGGCGACAGAGGCAGGGGTGAAGCTTTCTTT.